A single sample gave rise to the 30 T cell receptor beta chains below, sequenced in a study of cytomegalovirus exposure and HLA in healthy donors. PCR employed 60 Vbeta and 13 Jbeta primers. The assay was immunoSEQ multiplex PCR, and TCRdb's table has in-frame clones only and misses some. The data hold 150,000 to 200,000 clones, with 75% to 80% observed a single time. Material: PBMCs. These receptors were taken from a man aged 50 to 60 in good health and CMV-seropositive.

The rearrangement uses TRBV5-6 and TRBJ1-1; 9 bases map to TRBD1. The CDR3 runs 14 residues. Trimming cost V 4 bases and J 6 bases; bases outside gene matches: 7. CDR1 is SGHDT, CDR2 YYEEEE, per germline. CDR3 amino acids: CASSLGTGSSEAFF. As DNA, the CDR3 is TGTGCCAGCAGCCTGGGGACAGGGAGTTCTGAAGCTTTCTTT.

CDR3: CASSPQDMNTEAFF. The CDR3 DNA reads as TGTGCCAGCAGCCCCCAAGACATGAACACTGAAGCTTTCTTT. The chain has TRBV9 and TRBJ1-1; D ambiguous. This CDR3 is built from 14 residues. The V and J ends lost 4 bases and 0 bases respectively, with 10 bases between them. Germline V gives CDR1 SGDLS, CDR2 YYNGEE.

For the CDR3, the DNA is TGCGCCAGCAGCACCGGAGGGTGGGGTGAAGAGACCCAGTACTTC. As protein: CASSTGGWGEETQYF. The rearrangement joins TRBV5-1 to TRBJ2-5; D might be TRBD2 (6 bases). The CDR3 has 15 amino acids. V was cut by 4 bases and J by 3 bases, with 16 bases left in between. Germline values: CDR1 SGHRS, CDR2 YFSETQ.

CDR3 DNA sequence: TGTGCCAGCAGTTTAACGGAGTACGAGCAGTACTTC. Translated, it gives CASSLTEYEQYF. The chain has TRBV28 and TRBJ2-7, with no clear D. This CDR3 has 12 amino acids. V was pared by 2 bases and J by 4 bases, with 6 bases between. Looked up from germline, CDR1 is MDHEN and CDR2 is SYDVKM.

The V gene is TRBV5-4, the J gene TRBJ2-3; unclear D gene. The V gene lost 0 bases and the J gene lost 0 bases, with 2 bases spanning the gap. Germline values: CDR1 SGHNT, CDR2 YYREEE (reference sequence). This CDR3 spans 13 amino acids. CDR3 coding DNA: TGTGCCAGCAGCTTGGCTAGCACAGATACGCAGTATTTT. Translation gives CASSLASTDTQYF.

The chain is built from TRBV5-6 and TRBJ1-1, with D possibly TRBD1 on 6 matching bases. Trimming stripped 0 bases from V and 5 bases from J, with 23 bases between. CDR3 size: 18 residues. The V gene's germline CDR1 is SGHDT and CDR2 YYEEEE. CDR3 sequence: CASSLVQGLRLIGTEAFF. The CDR3 DNA reads TGTGCCAGCAGCTTGGTCCAGGGGTTGAGATTAATAGGTACTGAAGCTTTCTTT.

V and J are TRBV7-4 and TRBJ2-7, with TRBD1 identical over 8 bases. This CDR3 has 15 amino acids. The trim removed 4 bases at V and 3 bases at J, leaving 8 bases unmatched. Per the germline V gene, CDR1 is SGHVT and CDR2 is SQSDAQ. The CDR3 DNA sequence: TGTGCCAGCAGCTCAACCGGGACAGGCCTCTACGAGCAGTACGTC. It specifies CASSSTGTGLYEQYV.

The chain combines TRBV28 with TRBJ1-5; 8 bases fit TRBD1. CDR1 is MDHEN, CDR2 SYDVKM, per germline. V lost 6 bases and J lost 3; bases outside the gene matches: 4. This CDR3 contains 14 residues. CDR3 in amino acids: CASSRTGPNQPQHF. In nucleotides, the CDR3 is TGTGCCAGCAGCCGGACAGGGCCCAATCAGCCCCAGCATTTT.

This clone was picked up a small number of times. The chain uses TRBV10-3 and TRBJ1-6; D unresolved. This CDR3 is 13 amino acids long. Trimming left V 6 bases short and J 7 bases short, with 10 bases between. CDR1 ENHRY and CDR2 SYGVKD come from the germline V gene. The CDR3 sequence: CAIRIDGNSPLHF. CDR3 in DNA: TGTGCCATCAGAATTGACGGGAATTCACCCCTCCACTTT.

V and J are TRBV7-2 and TRBJ1-3; 7 positions agree with TRBD1. CDR1 is SGHTA and CDR2 is FQGNSA in the germline V gene. V shed 7 bases, J shed 0 bases, and the junction held 12 bases outside the gene matches. This CDR3 is 17 amino acids long. The CDR3 sequence is CASIGSGTVYSGNTIYF. The CDR3 bases are TGTGCCAGCATTGGATCCGGGACAGTTTACTCTGGAAACACCATATATTTT.

The V and J genes are TRBV29-1 and TRBJ2-5; TRBD1 might be the D (7 bases). V was cut by 6 bases and J by 6 bases, with 20 bases left in between. The CDR3 loop spans 14 amino acids. The germline gives CDR1 SQVTM, CDR2 ANQGSEA. CDR3 sequence: CSVRGQEGGKTQYF. CDR3 nucleotides: TGCAGCGTGAGAGGACAGGAGGGCGGAAAGACCCAGTACTTC.

This clone was seen only a few times. CDR3 sequence (DNA): TGTGCCAGCAGTACTGGACAGGGGGTAAACGAGCAGTACTTC. Translation gives CASSTGQGVNEQYF. The genes are TRBV6-6 and TRBJ2-5, with 10 bases fitting TRBD1. Matching the DNA end better, TRBJ2-7 makes the J call doubtful. The CDR3 consists of 14 residues. The germline gives CDR1 MNHNY, CDR2 SVGAGI (reference sequence).

The gene calls are TRBV4-3 and TRBJ2-7; tentatively, D is TRBD1 (5 bases). This CDR3 is built from 17 residues. Trimming took 0 bases from V and 5 from J, leaving 20 bases between them. Germline V gives CDR1 LGHNA, CDR2 YSLEER. CDR3 DNA sequence: TGCGCCAGCAGCCAAGAGTTTATCCAGGGAAGAGTCCACGAGCAGTACTTC. This codes for CASSQEFIQGRVHEQYF.

The V gene is TRBV19, the J gene TRBJ1-5; the match to TRBD1 covers 8 bases. V gave up 5 bases and J gave up 2 bases; unmatched junction bases: 8. The germline V gene has CDR1 LNHDA and CDR2 SQIVND (reference sequence). The length of the CDR3 is 16 residues. The CDR3: CASSGGQGPGNQPQHF. The CDR3 bases are TGTGCCAGTAGTGGCGGACAGGGCCCAGGCAATCAGCCCCAGCATTTT.

The V call is TRBV28, the J call TRBJ2-7; 7 bases map to TRBD1. This CDR3 has 14 amino acids. The trim removed 6 bases at V and 2 bases at J, leaving 7 bases unmatched. Per germline, CDR1 MDHEN and CDR2 SYDVKM. The CDR3 DNA is TGTGCCAGCAGCGCAGCCGGGACAGCCTACGAGCAGTACGTC. This sequence encodes CASSAAGTAYEQYV.

The V call is TRBV28, the J call TRBJ2-5; D perhaps matches TRBD1 (6 bases). With the DNA end fitting TRBJ2-7 better, the J assignment may be wrong. Germline V CDR1 and CDR2: MDHEN, SYDVKM. This CDR3 contains 16 residues. CDR3 residues: CASSSLKTGGVYEQYF. The CDR3 DNA sequence: TGTGCCAGCAGCAGCCTTAAGACAGGTGGGGTTTACGAGCAGTACTTC.

The V gene is TRBV7-2, the J gene TRBJ1-3, with no clear D. This CDR3 has 17 amino acids. V lost 1 base to trimming and J lost 0 bases, with 13 bases between them. Germline lookup yields CDR1 SGHTA and CDR2 FQGNSA. CDR3 in DNA: TGTGCCAGCAGCTTAGACAGCCCGTCCCTCTCTGGAAACACCATATATTTT. Its translation is CASSLDSPSLSGNTIYF.

This sequence joins TRBV27 and TRBJ1-3; D is uncertain. The CDR3 loop spans 16 amino acids. V shed 0 bases and J shed 3 bases, with 12 bases lying between them. Germline CDR1 MNHEY, CDR2 SMNVEV (reference sequence). In nucleotides, the CDR3 is TGTGCCAGCAGTTTATCCTCCGCAATCGGTGGAAACACCATATATTTT. Its translation is CASSLSSAIGGNTIYF.

The CDR3 region has the DNA TGCGCCAGCAGCTCCGGACTGGGAACGACTAATGAAAAACTGTTTTTT. It is translated as CASSSGLGTTNEKLFF. The chain has TRBV5-1 and TRBJ1-4; D is uncertain. In germline, CDR1 is SGHRS, CDR2 YFSETQ. V shed 3 bases and J shed 2 bases, with 14 bases lying between them. This CDR3 region has 16 residues.

The chain joins TRBV19 to TRBJ2-1; 11 positions match TRBD1. Germline V gene lookup returns CDR1 LNHDA and CDR2 SQIVND (reference sequence). J gave up 2 bases and V 5 bases, and 2 bases lay outside the gene matches. This CDR3 contains 15 residues. This CDR3 reads CASSWTGGPYNEQFF. In DNA, the CDR3 is TGTGCCAGTAGTTGGACAGGGGGCCCCTACAATGAGCAGTTCTTC.

The genes are TRBV7-9 and TRBJ1-2; D may be TRBD1 (5 bases). The V end was cut by 5 bases, the J end by 2 bases, with 18 bases between. The CDR3 sequence is 16 residues long. Germline V CDR1 and CDR2: SEHNR, FQNEAQ (reference sequence). In nucleotides, the CDR3 is TGTGCCAGCAGCCCCGGCAACAGGCTAATAAACTATGGCTACACCTTC. The encoded protein is CASSPGNRLINYGYTF.

The chain uses TRBV4-2 and TRBJ1-4; D possibly corresponds to TRBD1 (6 bases). V lost 4 bases and J lost 7, with 16 bases in between. The CDR3 is 15 amino acids. CDR1 and CDR2 (germline): LGHNA, YNFKEQ. This chain's CDR3 is CASSRNSEGGEKLFF. CDR3 sequence (DNA): TGTGCCAGCAGCCGGAACTCGGAAGGGGGTGAAAAACTGTTTTTT.

This chain links TRBV7-9 with TRBJ2-5; TRBD1 agrees at 9 bases. J gave up 4 bases and V 0 bases, and 9 bases lay outside the gene matches. Per the germline V gene, CDR1 is SEHNR and CDR2 is FQNEAQ (reference sequence). CDR3 size: 17 residues. The CDR3 DNA sequence: TGTGCCAGCAGCTTAGCGCGGGACAGGGTGGTAGGAGAGACCCAGTACTTC. Amino acids: CASSLARDRVVGETQYF.

This chain links TRBV7-9 with TRBJ2-5, with D tentatively TRBD2 (6 bases). Trimming cost V 0 bases and J 2 bases, with 7 bases left between them. The CDR3 totals 14 residues. The germline V gene encodes CDR1 SEHNR and CDR2 FQNEAQ (reference sequence). CDR3 protein: CASSLAGTQETQYF. CDR3 coding DNA: TGTGCCAGCAGCTTAGCGGGGACTCAAGAGACCCAGTACTTC.

CDR3 protein: CASSILESGELFF. The DNA for the CDR3 is TGTGCCAGCAGCATACTAGAGTCCGGGGAGCTGTTTTTT. The chain is built from TRBV2 and TRBJ2-2; possible D gene TRBD2, 5 bases. Trimming cost V 6 bases and J 6 bases, with 11 bases left between them. CDR1 is SNHLY and CDR2 is FYNNEI in the germline V gene. This CDR3 comprises 13 residues.

In this sample, this clone turned up a few times. The V call is TRBV5-8, the J call TRBJ1-6; 9 nucleotides align to TRBD1. This CDR3 contains 15 residues. The trim removed 3 bases at V and 8 bases at J, leaving 6 bases unmatched. Germline CDR1 and CDR2: SGHTS and YDEGEE. The DNA for the CDR3 is TGTGCCAGCAGCTCGGGACAGGGTAGGGATTCACCCCTCCACTTT. The encoded protein is CASSSGQGRDSPLHF. The full variable domain, rest sourced from reference TRBV5-8 and TRBJ1-6, is EAGVTQSPTHLIKTRGQQATLRCSPISGHTSVYWYQQALGLGLQFLLWYDEGEERNRGNFPPRFSGRQFPNYSSELNVNALELEDSALYLCASSSGQGRDSPLHFGNGTRLTVT.

The V gene is TRBV6-1, the J gene TRBJ1-1; the D gene is possibly TRBD1 (5 bases). V lost 7 bases, J lost 1 base, and 7 bases lay in between. CDR1 is MNHNS and CDR2 is SASEGT in the germline V gene. The CDR3 is made up of 12 amino acids. Here the CDR3 reads CASMGGNTEAFF. The CDR3 DNA reads as TGTGCCAGCATGGGGGGGAACACTGAAGCTTTCTTT.

The count of this clone is one. The chain joins TRBV5-1 to TRBJ2-3; tentatively, D is TRBD1 (5 bases). The CDR3 is made up of 15 amino acids. Trimming removed 5 bases at V and 1 base at J, with 14 bases between. Germline V gene sequence: CDR1 SGHRS, CDR2 YFSETQ. Here the CDR3 DNA reads TGCGCCAGCAGACCACTGGGGCGTGGCACAGATACGCAGTATTTT. It translates to CASRPLGRGTDTQYF.

A single count supports this clone. This chain links TRBV5-1 with TRBJ2-1, with 14 bases identical to TRBD2. CDR1 and CDR2 (germline): SGHRS, YFSETQ. V shed 4 bases, J shed 9 bases, and the junction held 6 bases outside the gene matches. The CDR3 is 15 residues long. CDR3 in amino acids: CASSLGLAGEGEQFF. CDR3 nucleotide sequence: TGCGCCAGCAGCCTGGGACTAGCGGGGGAGGGTGAGCAGTTCTTC.

V and J are TRBV6-1 and TRBJ2-7; 10 bases are shared with TRBD1. The trim removed 6 bases at V and 2 bases at J, leaving 4 bases unmatched. There are 14 residues in the CDR3. The germline V gene encodes CDR1 MNHNS and CDR2 SASEGT. Here the CDR3 DNA reads TGTGCCAGCAGGACAGGGGGCATCGCCTACGAGCAGTACTTC. This encodes CASRTGGIAYEQYF.